The 20 T cell receptor beta chains listed next were all sequenced from one sample in a study of metastatic and nonmetastatic thyroid tumors (dated by TCRdb to the early 2020s). None of the patients had been given any treatment before thyroid surgery. Libraries were made using PCR. The run used an Illumina HiSeq 4000. TCRdb redid the processing of the public reads, applying fastp at Q25 and MiXCR, and retained in-frame beta chains. Across this sample there are about 27,000 clones, with about a quarter seen only once. More than 5% of the sample is in the top ten clones. Sequencing was carried out using blood. Source of these receptors: a female donor with papillary thyroid cancer or a benign thyroid nodule (not recorded which). Some clones in this sample may be carry-over from other donors' samples.

There are many counts of this clone. V is TRBV20-1 and J is TRBJ2-2, with a weak D call TRBD2 (5 bases). Trimming pared 5 bases from V and 4 bases from J, leaving 14 bases between. The CDR3 has 14 residues. Germline V CDR1 and CDR2: DFQATT, SNEGSKA (reference sequence). The CDR3 bases are TGCAGTGCTCAAACGGGAAGTGGCACCGGGGAGCTGTTTTTT. It specifies CSAQTGSGTGELFF.

This clone was observed a handful of times. This chain connects TRBV4-2 to TRBJ1-2; 8 bases align to TRBD1. Germline loops: CDR1 LGHNA, CDR2 YNFKEQ. The V and J ends lost 0 bases and 8 bases, in that order; junction bases with no gene match: 5. The CDR3 runs to 14 residues. CDR3 loop: CASSQDRGPGGYTF. In nucleotides, the CDR3 is TGTGCCAGCAGCCAAGACAGGGGGCCAGGAGGCTACACCTTC.

By share of the sample, this clone is medium-sized (0.01 to 0.1%). The chain couples TRBV6-1 to TRBJ1-2; D remains unclear. The CDR3 has 13 amino acids. Per the germline V gene, CDR1 is MNHNS and CDR2 is SASEGT. Between the trimmed V and J ends, which lost 6 bases and 5 bases, there was a span of 13 bases. CDR3 in amino acids: CASSPGHPYGYTF. DNA for the CDR3: TGTGCCAGCAGCCCTGGGCACCCTTATGGCTACACCTTC.

This clone was counted many times. CDR3 region: CASSLLLAGEQFF. The CDR3 DNA follows: TGTGCCAGCAGCCTCCTACTAGCGGGGGAGCAGTTCTTC. This sequence joins TRBV14 and TRBJ2-1; TRBD2 agrees at 10 bases. Germline-derived CDR1 and CDR2 are SGHDN and FVKESK. The CDR3 consists of 13 residues. V lost 4 bases and J lost 10; bases outside the gene matches: 4.

A few counts support this clone. A much larger clonotype is one base distant, so this may be a read error. V gene TRBV2 combines with J gene TRBJ1-5, with 7 bases lining up with TRBD1. Germline V lookup: CDR1 SNHLY, CDR2 FYNNEI. Trimming removed 7 bases from V and 3 bases from J; junction bases left unmatched: 12. The length of the CDR3 is 16 residues. The CDR3 bases are TGTGCCAGCAAGCCGACCAGGGGGAATATCAATCAGCCCCAGCATTTT. Protein product: CASKPTRGNINQPQHF.

Only a few counts were recorded for this clone. The chain joins TRBV10-1 to TRBJ1-1; D possibly corresponds to TRBD1 (5 bases). CDR3 length equals 14 residues. Per germline, CDR1 WNHNN and CDR2 SYGVQD (reference sequence). Trimming removed 5 bases at V and 5 bases at J, with 15 bases between. The CDR3 reads CASSPWGRGTEAFF. For the CDR3, the DNA is TGCGCCAGCAGTCCATGGGGCCGGGGAACTGAAGCTTTCTTT.

This clone was detected ten times or more. The rearrangement links TRBV6-5 to TRBJ2-5, with 7 bases lining up with TRBD2. This CDR3 has 18 residues. J was trimmed by 6 bases and V by 2 bases; bases with no gene match: 18. In germline, CDR1 is MNHEY, CDR2 SVGAGI. DNA for the CDR3: TGTGCCAGCAGTTACGCCCCGCGGGCTAGCGGATTGGCGAAGACCCAGTACTTC. Protein: CASSYAPRASGLAKTQYF.

This clone was recorded many times. This CDR3 is also generated by other DNA sequences in the sample. The chain employs TRBV20-1 and TRBJ1-2; 12 positions agree with TRBD1. CDR3 length: 13 amino acids. The trim removed 6 bases at V and 6 bases at J, leaving 5 bases unmatched. Germline-derived CDR1 and CDR2 are DFQATT and SNEGSKA (reference sequence). The CDR3 region is CSAGTGGAHGYTF. The CDR3 region has the DNA TGCAGTGCCGGGACAGGGGGCGCGCATGGCTACACCTTC.

Many counts were recorded for this clone. The rearrangement uses TRBV29-1 and TRBJ2-4; tentatively, D is TRBD2 (7 bases). Germline loops: CDR1 SQVTM, CDR2 ANQGSEA. Trimming cost V 5 bases and J 8 bases, with 19 bases left between them. This CDR3 spans 14 amino acids. The DNA for the CDR3 is TGCAGCGTTCCCGGGCCCCAAGGGGGGGACATTCAGTACTTC. This translates into CSVPGPQGGDIQYF.

This clone was found a few times. At one boundary the junction diverges from the germline segment, which might be a read error. The chain recombines TRBV7-9 with TRBJ1-2; no clear D. Germline-derived CDR1 and CDR2 are SEHNR and FQNEAQ (reference sequence). CDR3 length: 13 residues. CDR3 sequence reads: CAGSLFQFYGYTF. In nucleotides, the CDR3 is TGTGCCGGCAGCTTATTTCAGTTCTATGGCTACACCTTC.

This clone was detected many times. J is TRBJ1-5 and V is TRBV5-6, with 9 bases matching TRBD1. The length of the CDR3 is 13 residues. With 4 bases clipped from V and 6 bases from J, the junction kept 2 bases outside the gene matches. Germline V gives CDR1 SGHDT, CDR2 YYEEEE. CDR3 DNA sequence: TGTGCCAGCAGCGCGGACAGGGGTCAGCCCCAGCATTTT. Its translation: CASSADRGQPQHF.

As regards this clone: Sequence at one end of the junction differs from germline and may be a read error. The sample carries other DNA sequences with the same CDR3. The chain joins TRBV7-9 to TRBJ2-2; possibly TRBD2 for D (6 bases). The CDR3 has 15 residues. The germline V gene encodes CDR1 SEHNR and CDR2 FQNEAQ (reference sequence). The CDR3 DNA reads as TGTGCCAGCAGCCCCGGGACTGTTAAGTCCGGGGAGCTCTTTTTT. This sequence encodes CASSPGTVKSGELFF.

This clone has at least ten counts. V and J are TRBV30 and TRBJ2-1, with TRBD2 as a possible D gene (5 bases). Germline V gene data show CDR1 as GTSNPN and CDR2 as SVGIG (reference sequence). The V end lost 2 bases, the J end lost 3 bases, and 11 bases lay between the germline ends. The CDR3 loop spans 14 amino acids. The CDR3 nucleotides are TGTGCCTGGAGTCTAGCCGGCATCTACAATGAGCAGTTCTTC. Its protein product is CAWSLAGIYNEQFF.

The sample holds a few counts of this clone. The chain recombines TRBV6-1 with TRBJ2-1; 7 bases are shared with TRBD2. Germline V gives CDR1 MNHNS, CDR2 SASEGT. Unmatched junction bases numbered 22, after V lost 5 bases and J lost 9 bases. The CDR3 has 18 residues. The CDR3 DNA sequence: TGTGCCAGCAGTAAGGGACTATCGGGAAGTATTAACGACCGTGAGCAGTTCTTC. Protein: CASSKGLSGSINDREQFF.

The gene calls are TRBV6-4 and TRBJ2-1; no definite D call. The V end was cut by 5 bases, the J end by 0 bases, with 11 bases between. Germline lookup yields CDR1 MRHNA and CDR2 SNTAGT. This CDR3 is 15 amino acids long. The CDR3 is CASSYRPISYNEQFF. CDR3 nucleotides: TGTGCCAGCAGTTATCGACCAATCTCCTACAATGAGCAGTTCTTC.

The table lists this clone with a few counts. The rearrangement uses TRBV6-2 or TRBV6-3 and TRBJ2-7; a weak D match, TRBD2 (6 bases). CDR1 and CDR2 from the germline V gene are MNHEY and SVGEGT. Trimming shortened V by 2 bases and J by 0 bases, and 17 bases separated the two germline ends. There are 17 residues in the CDR3. CDR3 nucleotides: TGTGCCAGCAGTTACCCAATTTTGAAGCGGGTCTCCTACGAGCAGTACTTC. It specifies CASSYPILKRVSYEQYF.

The J gene is TRBJ1-1, the V gene TRBV5-1, with D tentatively TRBD1 (6 bases). This CDR3 comprises 14 residues. V lost 3 bases, J lost 4 bases, and 13 bases lay in between. In germline, CDR1 is SGHRS, CDR2 YFSETQ. Here the CDR3 DNA reads TGCGCCAGCAGCTGGGGCGGGGGCGCCACTGAAGCTTTCTTT. Its translation: CASSWGGGATEAFF.

The table lists this clone with a count of one. The V gene is TRBV7-8, the J gene TRBJ2-7; no definite D call. The germline V and J ends were trimmed by 2 bases and 6 bases, with 14 bases remaining between them. This CDR3 region has 14 residues. CDR1 is SGHVS and CDR2 is FQNEAQ in the germline V gene. CDR3 nucleotide sequence: TGTGCCAGCAGCTTATCGTCGACCTCTGGCGAGCAGTACTTC. It is translated as CASSLSSTSGEQYF.

With respect to this clone: The junction departs from germline at one end; a sequencing error may be responsible. The V call is TRBV7-6, the J call TRBJ2-1; D unresolved. The CDR3 spans 14 residues. Per the germline V gene, CDR1 is SGHVS and CDR2 is FNYEAQ. The CDR3 reads CASTLDAVMIRQFF. CDR3 DNA sequence: TGTGCCAGCACCTTAGATGCGGTGATGATCCGGCAGTTCTTC.

This clone has at least ten counts. The chain couples TRBV20-1 to TRBJ2-2; the match to TRBD2 covers 8 bases. The CDR3 sequence is 13 residues long. Germline lookup yields CDR1 DFQATT and CDR2 SNEGSKA (reference sequence). V was pared by 1 base and J by 8 bases, with 3 bases of the junction left unmatched. The DNA for the CDR3 is TGCAGTGCTAGAGGGACTAGCTCTGGGGAGCTGTTTTTT. Amino acid sequence: CSARGTSSGELFF.